This T cell receptor beta chain was retrieved from a study of cytomegalovirus exposure and HLA in healthy donors. General observations from the study: Association of roughly 17,000 TCR beta sequences with HLA alleles was found at 0.05 false discovery rate in a later analysis. In an earlier analysis, in some 500 donors, most V segments appeared productive either ~87% or ~30% of the time. Links to common viral pathogens appeared, in a later analysis, for several of the most significant clusters. Presence/absence analyses treated sequencing depth as roughly uniform across donors.

This CDR3 comprises 14 residues. CDR1 SGHRS and CDR2 YFSETQ come from the germline V gene. This clone was counted a few times. The antigen is unknown. Germline is not matched at one junction end, which may reflect a read error. PCR involved 60 Vbeta and 13 Jbeta primers. Data came from immunoSEQ multiplex PCR; TCRdb stores just in-frame clones and leaves some out. The sample comprises about 190,000 clones, 75% to 80% of which are singletons, and about 5.6% rests with the top ten. The TCR comes from a woman aged 30 to 39 in good health and CMV-seropositive. The specimen sequenced was PBMCs. This chain links TRBV5-1 with TRBJ2-7; 9 positions match TRBD1. CDR3 DNA sequence: TGCGCCAGCAGGCCCGGGACAGGGATCTTTGGGACGAACTTC. Translating gives CASRPGTGIFGTNF.